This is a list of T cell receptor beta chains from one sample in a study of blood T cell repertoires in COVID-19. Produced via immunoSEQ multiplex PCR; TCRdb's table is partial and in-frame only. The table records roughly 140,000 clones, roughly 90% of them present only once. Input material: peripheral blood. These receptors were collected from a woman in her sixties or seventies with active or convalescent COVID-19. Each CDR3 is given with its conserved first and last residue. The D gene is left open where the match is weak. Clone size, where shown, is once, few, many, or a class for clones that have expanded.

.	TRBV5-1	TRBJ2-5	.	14	CASSLASGQETQYF	TGCGCCAGCAGCTTGGCTAGTGGCCAAGAGACCCAGTACTTC
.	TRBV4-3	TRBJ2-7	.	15	CASSQGLGQSYEQYF	TGCGCCAGCAGCCAAGGATTGGGACAAAGTTACGAGCAGTACTTC
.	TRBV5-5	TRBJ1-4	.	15	CASSKPGGLNEKLFF	TGTGCCAGCAGCAAACCCGGAGGGCTTAATGAAAAACTGTTTTTT
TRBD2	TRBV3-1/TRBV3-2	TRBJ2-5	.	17	CASSQLAGKGGGETQYF	TGTGCCAGCAGCCAACTAGCGGGGAAAGGGGGCGGAGAGACCCAGTACTTC
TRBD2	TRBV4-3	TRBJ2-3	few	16	CASSQETGGATDTQYF	TGCGCCAGCAGCCAGGAAACGGGGGGGGCAACAGATACGCAGTATTTT
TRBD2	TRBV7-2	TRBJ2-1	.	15	CASSLDGGEQNEQFF	TGTGCCAGCAGCTTAGACGGGGGGGAACAAAATGAGCAGTTCTTC
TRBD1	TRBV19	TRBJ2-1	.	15	CASSPTGDGYNEQFF	TGTGCCAGTAGTCCTACAGGGGACGGCTACAATGAGCAGTTCTTC
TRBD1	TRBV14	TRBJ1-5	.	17	CASSLKRTGDSNQPQHF	TGTGCCAGCAGCCTCAAACGGACAGGGGATAGCAATCAGCCCCAGCATTTT
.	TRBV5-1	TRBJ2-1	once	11	CASSSTEEQFF	TGCGCCAGCAGCTCGACTGAGGAGCAGTTCTTC
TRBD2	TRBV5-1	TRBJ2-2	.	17	CASSLRPQRGGFGELFF	TGCGCCAGCAGCTTGCGTCCCCAGCGGGGGGGATTCGGGGAGCTGTTTTTT
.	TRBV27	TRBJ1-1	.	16	CASSLNTDIGDTEAFF	TGTGCCAGCAGTCTCAATACGGACATTGGTGACACTGAAGCTTTCTTT
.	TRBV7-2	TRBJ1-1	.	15	CASSLAGGSNTEAFF	TGTGCCAGCAGCTTAGCGGGGGGGTCCAACACTGAAGCTTTCTTT
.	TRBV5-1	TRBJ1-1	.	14	CASSSGQANTEAFF	TGCGCCAGCAGCTCGGGACAAGCGAACACTGAAGCTTTCTTT
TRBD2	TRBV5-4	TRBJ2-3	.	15	CASSLAGTSGDTQYF	TGTGCCAGCAGCTTGGCGGGGACTAGCGGGGATACGCAGTATTTT
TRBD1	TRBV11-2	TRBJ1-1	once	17	CASSLKGRQGLNTEAFF	TGTGCCAGCAGCTTGAAGGGCCGACAGGGGCTGAACACTGAAGCTTTCTTT
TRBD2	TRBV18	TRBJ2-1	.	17	CASSPPGSGGDYNEQFF	TGTGCCAGCTCACCACCGGGTAGCGGGGGCGACTACAATGAGCAGTTCTTC
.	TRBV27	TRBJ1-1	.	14	CASSPATVNTEAFF	TGTGCCAGCAGTCCCGCCACAGTGAACACTGAAGCTTTCTTT
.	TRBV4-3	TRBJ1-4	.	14	CASSPGRVVEKLFF	TGCGCCAGCAGCCCCGGGAGGGTAGTTGAAAAACTGTTTTTT
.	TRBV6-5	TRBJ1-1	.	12	CASATVNTEAFF	TGTGCCAGCGCAACAGTCAACACTGAAGCTTTCTTT
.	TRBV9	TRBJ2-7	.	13	CASSVEGGREQYF	TGTGCCAGCAGCGTTGAGGGGGGGCGCGAGCAGTACTTC
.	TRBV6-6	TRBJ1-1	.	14	CASSYSRAWTEAFF	TGTGCCAGCAGTTACTCCCGCGCATGGACTGAAGCTTTCTTT
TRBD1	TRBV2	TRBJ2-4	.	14	CASSRLDRGGVQYF	TGTGCCAGCAGTAGGCTGGACAGGGGGGGTGTTCAGTACTTC
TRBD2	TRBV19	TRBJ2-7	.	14	CASSIRQGGYEQYF	TGTGCCAGTAGTATTCGGCAGGGAGGGTACGAGCAGTACTTC
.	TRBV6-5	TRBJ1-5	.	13	CASSYEHNQPQHF	TGTGCCAGCAGTTACGAGCACAATCAGCCCCAGCATTTT
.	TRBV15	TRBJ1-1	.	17	CATSRALGTSMNTEAFF	TGTGCCACCAGCAGAGCCCTAGGGACAAGCATGAACACTGAAGCTTTCTTT
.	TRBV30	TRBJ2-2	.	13	CAWSRGADGELFF	TGTGCCTGGAGTCGGGGGGCGGACGGGGAGCTGTTTTTT
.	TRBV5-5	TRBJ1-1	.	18	CASSLDDRTQLPNTEAFF	TGTGCCAGCAGCTTAGACGACAGGACCCAACTACCGAACACTGAAGCTTTCTTT
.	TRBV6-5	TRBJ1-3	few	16	CASSYTSWASGNTIYF	TGTGCCAGCAGTTACACCTCGTGGGCGTCTGGAAACACCATATATTTT
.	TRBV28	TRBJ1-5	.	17	CASSLSPAHRGNQPQHF	TGTGCCAGCAGTTTATCCCCCGCGCACCGCGGCAATCAGCCCCAGCATTTT
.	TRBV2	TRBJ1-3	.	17	CASSEARGGPSGNTIYF	TGTGCCAGCAGTGAAGCCAGGGGCGGCCCCTCTGGAAACACCATATATTTT
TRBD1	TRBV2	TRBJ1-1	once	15	CASSLLDRGGTEAFF	TGTGCCAGCAGCCTTCTGGACAGGGGTGGCACTGAAGCTTTCTTT
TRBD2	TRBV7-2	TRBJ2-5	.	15	CASSLRAGGLETQYF	TGTGCCAGCAGCCTGAGAGCGGGGGGGCTGGAGACCCAGTACTTC
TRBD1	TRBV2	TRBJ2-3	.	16	CASSDGTGSFTDTQYF	TGTGCCAGCAGTGACGGGACAGGGAGTTTCACAGATACGCAGTATTTT
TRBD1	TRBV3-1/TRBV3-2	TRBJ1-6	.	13	CASSVTGESPLHF	TGTGCCAGCAGTGTGACAGGGGAATCACCCCTCCACTTT
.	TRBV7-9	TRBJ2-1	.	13	CASSLVTYNEQFF	TGTGCCAGCAGCTTAGTAACATACAATGAGCAGTTCTTC
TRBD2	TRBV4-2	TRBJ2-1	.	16	CASSLSPGLVGNEQFF	TGTGCCAGCAGCTTGAGCCCGGGACTAGTTGGCAATGAGCAGTTCTTC
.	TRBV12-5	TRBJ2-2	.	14	CASGLGAGTGELFF	TGTGCTAGTGGTTTGGGGGCGGGCACCGGGGAGCTGTTTTTT
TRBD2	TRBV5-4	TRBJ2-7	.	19	CASSPSGLSGGESSYEQYF	TGTGCCAGCAGCCCGAGTGGATTGAGCGGGGGGGAGAGCTCCTACGAGCAGTACTTC
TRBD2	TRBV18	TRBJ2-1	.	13	CASSPTSGGEQFF	TGTGCCAGCTCCCCCACTAGCGGGGGCGAGCAGTTCTTC
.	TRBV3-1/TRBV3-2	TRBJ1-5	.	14	CASSETGLNQPQHF	TGTGCCAGCAGCGAGACAGGTCTCAATCAGCCCCAGCATTTT
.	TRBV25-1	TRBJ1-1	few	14	CASSEFEGATEAFF	TGTGCCAGCAGTGAATTTGAAGGGGCCACTGAAGCTTTCTTT